One TCR beta chain is described in this entry. The CDR3 runs 14 residues. The germline gives CDR1 SGDLS, CDR2 YYNGEE. The ends lost 6 bases at V and 0 bases at J; junction bases unmatched: 5. There were healthy Caucasian individuals from Russia, aged roughly 6 to 100, serving as donors. Samples each had at least 6 micrograms of total RNA extracted. This entry is derived from a study of blood T cells in healthy people across ages. PCR was performed a second time for about 7 to 12 cycles using a sample-barcoded 5' primer and a J-beta primer mix. Samples each returned at least 2.5 million CDR3-containing paired-end reads. TCRdb analysed the 5' RACE reads with MiXCR anew, one entry per CDR3 protein. The sample records about 400,000 distinct CDR3 sequences, about 52% being singletons.

V usage is TRBV9 and J usage is TRBJ1-2, with 7 bases identical to TRBD1. Sequenced sample: blood. This clonotype was sampled from a man in his 60s in good health. The CDR3 here is CASNSGTANYGYTF. CDR3 DNA sequence: TGTGCCAGCAATTCCGGGACAGCTAACTATGGCTACACCTTC.